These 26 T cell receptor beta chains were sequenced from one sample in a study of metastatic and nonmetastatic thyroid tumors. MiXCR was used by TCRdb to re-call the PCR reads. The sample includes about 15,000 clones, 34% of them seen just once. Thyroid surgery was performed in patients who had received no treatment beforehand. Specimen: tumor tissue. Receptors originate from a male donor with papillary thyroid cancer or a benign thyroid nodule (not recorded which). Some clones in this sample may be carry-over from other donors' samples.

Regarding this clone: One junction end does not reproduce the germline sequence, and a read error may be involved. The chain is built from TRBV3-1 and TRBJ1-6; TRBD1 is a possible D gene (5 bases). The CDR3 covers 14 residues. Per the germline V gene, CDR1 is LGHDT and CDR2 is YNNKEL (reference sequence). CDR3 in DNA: TGTGCCAGAAGCCCCGGGACCTTCGGTGGAGCCATCCACTTT. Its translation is CARSPGTFGGAIHF.

CDR3 loop: CASSQGTMLRSYEQYF. The CDR3 region has the DNA TGTGCCAGCAGCCAAGGGACAATGCTTCGCTCCTACGAGCAGTACTTC. The chain uses TRBV4-2 and TRBJ2-7, with a weak D call TRBD1 (5 bases). Deletions cut 1 base from V and 0 bases from J, with 13 bases between. CDR3 length: 16 residues. Germline V gives CDR1 LGHNA, CDR2 YNFKEQ.

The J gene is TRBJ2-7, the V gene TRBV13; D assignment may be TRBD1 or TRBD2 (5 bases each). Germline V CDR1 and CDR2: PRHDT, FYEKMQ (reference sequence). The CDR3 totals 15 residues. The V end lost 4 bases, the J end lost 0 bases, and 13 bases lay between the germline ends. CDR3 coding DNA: TGTGCCAGCAGCTGGGGGTTTGACAACTCCTACGAGCAGTACTTC. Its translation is CASSWGFDNSYEQYF.

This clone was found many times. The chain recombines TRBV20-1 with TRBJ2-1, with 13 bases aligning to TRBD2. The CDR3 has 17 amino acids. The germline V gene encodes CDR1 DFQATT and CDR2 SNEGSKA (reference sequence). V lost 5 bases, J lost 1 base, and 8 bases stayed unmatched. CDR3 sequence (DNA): TGCAGTGCTTATACTAGCGGGAGGGCCAATTCCTACAATGAGCAGTTCTTC. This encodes CSAYTSGRANSYNEQFF.

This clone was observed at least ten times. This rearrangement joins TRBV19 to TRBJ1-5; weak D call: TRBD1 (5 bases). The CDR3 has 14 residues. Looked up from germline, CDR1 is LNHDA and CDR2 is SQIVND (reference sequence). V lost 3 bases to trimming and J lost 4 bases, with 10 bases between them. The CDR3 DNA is TGTGCCAGTAGTATCGACAGTTTGAATCAGCCCCAGCATTTT. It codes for CASSIDSLNQPQHF.

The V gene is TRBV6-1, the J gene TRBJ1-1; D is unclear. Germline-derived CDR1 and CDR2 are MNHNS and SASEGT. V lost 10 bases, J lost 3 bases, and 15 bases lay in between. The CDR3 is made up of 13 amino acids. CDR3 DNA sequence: TGTGCCACCCATCTAACATGCGACACTGAAGCTTTCTTT. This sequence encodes CATHLTCDTEAFF.

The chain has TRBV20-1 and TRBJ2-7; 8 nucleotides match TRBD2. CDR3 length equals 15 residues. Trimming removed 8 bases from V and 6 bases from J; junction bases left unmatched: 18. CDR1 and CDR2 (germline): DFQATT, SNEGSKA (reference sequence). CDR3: CSLRLAGGRRFEQYF. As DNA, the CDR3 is TGCAGTCTCCGGCTAGCGGGTGGGCGTAGGTTCGAGCAGTACTTC.

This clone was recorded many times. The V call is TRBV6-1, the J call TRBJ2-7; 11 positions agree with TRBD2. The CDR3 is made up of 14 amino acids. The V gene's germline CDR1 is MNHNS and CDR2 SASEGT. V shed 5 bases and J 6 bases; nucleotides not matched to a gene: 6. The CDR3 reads CASSTQGLAGEQYF. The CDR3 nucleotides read TGTGCCAGCAGTACCCAAGGACTAGCGGGCGAGCAGTACTTC.

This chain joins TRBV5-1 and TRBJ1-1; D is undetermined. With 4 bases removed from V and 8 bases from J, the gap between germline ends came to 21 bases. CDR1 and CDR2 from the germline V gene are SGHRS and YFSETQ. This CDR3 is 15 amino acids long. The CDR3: CASSHRSGETREAFF. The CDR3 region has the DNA TGCGCCAGCAGCCACCGCAGTGGGGAAACACGAGAAGCTTTCTTT. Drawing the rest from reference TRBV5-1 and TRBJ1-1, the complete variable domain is KAGVTQTPRYLIKTRGQQVTLSCSPISGHRSVSWYQQTPGQGLQFLFEYFSETQRNKGNFPGRFSGRQFSNSRSEMNVSTLELGDSALYLCASSHRSGETREAFFGQGTRLTVV.

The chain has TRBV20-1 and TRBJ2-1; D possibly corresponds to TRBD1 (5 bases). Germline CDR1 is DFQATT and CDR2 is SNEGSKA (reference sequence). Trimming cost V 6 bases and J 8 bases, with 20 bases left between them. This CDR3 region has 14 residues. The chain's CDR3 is CSALPYLDMYEQFF. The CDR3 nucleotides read TGCAGTGCCCTACCTTACTTGGACATGTATGAGCAGTTCTTC.

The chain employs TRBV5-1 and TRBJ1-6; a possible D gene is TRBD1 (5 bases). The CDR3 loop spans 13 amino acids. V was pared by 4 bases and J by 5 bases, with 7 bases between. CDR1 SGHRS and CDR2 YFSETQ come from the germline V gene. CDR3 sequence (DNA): TGCGCCAGCAGCGGCAGGGATAATTCACCCCTCCACTTT. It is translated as CASSGRDNSPLHF.

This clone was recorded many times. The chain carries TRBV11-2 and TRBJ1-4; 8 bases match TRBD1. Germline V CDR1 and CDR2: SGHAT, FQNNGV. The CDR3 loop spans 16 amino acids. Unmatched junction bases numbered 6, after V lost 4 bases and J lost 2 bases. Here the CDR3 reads CASSSQGAATNEKLFF. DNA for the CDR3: TGTGCCAGCAGCTCCCAGGGGGCAGCGACTAATGAAAAACTGTTTTTT.

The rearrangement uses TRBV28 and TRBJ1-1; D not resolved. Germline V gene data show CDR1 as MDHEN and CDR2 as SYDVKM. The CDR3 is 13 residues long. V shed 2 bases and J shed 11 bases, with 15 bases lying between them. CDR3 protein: CASSLVSGPAAFF. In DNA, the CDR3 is TGTGCCAGCAGTTTAGTTAGCGGGCCGGCGGCTTTCTTT.

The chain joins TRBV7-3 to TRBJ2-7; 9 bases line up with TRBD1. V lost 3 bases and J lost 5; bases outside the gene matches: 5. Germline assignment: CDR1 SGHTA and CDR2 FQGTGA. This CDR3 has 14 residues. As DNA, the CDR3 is TGTGCCAGCAGCTTGGGGGGACAGGGCCACGAGCAGTACTTC. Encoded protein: CASSLGGQGHEQYF.

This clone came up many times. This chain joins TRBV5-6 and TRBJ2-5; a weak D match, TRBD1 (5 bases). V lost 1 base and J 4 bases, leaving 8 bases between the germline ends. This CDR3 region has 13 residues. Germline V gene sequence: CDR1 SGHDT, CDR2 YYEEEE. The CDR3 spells CASSLQGGETQYF. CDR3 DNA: TGTGCCAGCAGCTTGCAGGGTGGAGAGACCCAGTACTTC.

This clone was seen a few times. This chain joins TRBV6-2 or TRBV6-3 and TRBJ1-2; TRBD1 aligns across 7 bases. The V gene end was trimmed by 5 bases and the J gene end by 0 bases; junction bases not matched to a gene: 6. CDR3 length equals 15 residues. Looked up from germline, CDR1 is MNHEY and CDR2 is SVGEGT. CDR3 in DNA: TGTGCCAGCAGTCCGACAGGGAGAACTAACTATGGCTACACCTTC. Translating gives CASSPTGRTNYGYTF.

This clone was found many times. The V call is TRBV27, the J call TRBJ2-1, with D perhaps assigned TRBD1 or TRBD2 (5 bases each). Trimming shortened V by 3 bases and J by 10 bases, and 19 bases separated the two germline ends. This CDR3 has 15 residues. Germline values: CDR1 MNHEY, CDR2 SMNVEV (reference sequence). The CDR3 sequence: CASSLGDVISREQFF. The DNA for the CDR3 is TGTGCCAGCAGTTTGGGGGACGTGATATCTAGGGAGCAGTTCTTC.

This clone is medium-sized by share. The CDR3: CASSMDSSGWSDTQYF. The DNA of the CDR3 is TGTGCCAGTAGTATGGACTCATCGGGGTGGTCAGATACGCAGTATTTT. V is TRBV19 and J is TRBJ2-3; tentative D call: TRBD2 (5 bases). V was cut by 3 bases and J by 4 bases, with 17 bases left in between. CDR1 and CDR2 from the germline V gene are LNHDA and SQIVND (reference sequence). The CDR3 runs to 16 residues.

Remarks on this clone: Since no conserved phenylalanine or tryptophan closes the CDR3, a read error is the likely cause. DNA of the CDR3: TGCGCCAGCAGCTTGGCTCCTGGAGTTGGCAATGAGCAGTTCTCC. It specifies CASSLAPGVGNEQFS. The J gene is TRBJ2-1, the V gene TRBV5-1; D remains ambiguous. This CDR3 is 15 amino acids long. The V end lost 0 bases, the J end lost 6 bases, and 13 bases lay between the germline ends. Germline lookup yields CDR1 SGHRS and CDR2 YFSETQ.

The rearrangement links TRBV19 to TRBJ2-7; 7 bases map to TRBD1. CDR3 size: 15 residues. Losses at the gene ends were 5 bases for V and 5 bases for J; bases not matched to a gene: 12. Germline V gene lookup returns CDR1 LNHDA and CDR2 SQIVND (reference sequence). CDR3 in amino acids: CASSGGIRGHDEQYF. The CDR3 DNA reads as TGTGCCAGTAGTGGTGGGATAAGGGGGCACGACGAGCAGTACTTC.

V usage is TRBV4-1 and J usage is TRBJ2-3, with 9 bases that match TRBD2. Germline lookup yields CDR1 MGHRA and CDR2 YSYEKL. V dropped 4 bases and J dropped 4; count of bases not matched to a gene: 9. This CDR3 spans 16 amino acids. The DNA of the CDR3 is TGCGCCAGCAGCCGCCGGGGCGGCGGGGGGGCAGATACGCAGTATTTT. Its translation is CASSRRGGGGADTQYF.

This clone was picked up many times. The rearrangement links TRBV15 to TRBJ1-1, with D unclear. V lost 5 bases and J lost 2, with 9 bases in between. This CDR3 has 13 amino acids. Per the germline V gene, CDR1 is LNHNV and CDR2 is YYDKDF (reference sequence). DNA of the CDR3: TGTGCCACCAGCCATACACGAAACACTGAAGCTTTCTTT. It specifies CATSHTRNTEAFF.

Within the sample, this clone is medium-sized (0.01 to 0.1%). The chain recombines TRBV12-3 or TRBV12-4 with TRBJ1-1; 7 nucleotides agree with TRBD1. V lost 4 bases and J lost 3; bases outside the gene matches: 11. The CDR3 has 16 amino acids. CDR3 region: CASSSPDREIDTEAFF. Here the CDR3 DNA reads TGTGCCAGCAGTTCCCCCGACAGGGAAATTGACACTGAAGCTTTCTTT.

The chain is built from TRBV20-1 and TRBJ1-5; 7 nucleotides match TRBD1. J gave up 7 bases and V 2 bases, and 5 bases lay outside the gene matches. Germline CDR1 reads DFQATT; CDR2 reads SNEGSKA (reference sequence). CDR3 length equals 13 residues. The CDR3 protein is CSARNRGNQPQHF. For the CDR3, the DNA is TGCAGTGCTAGAAACAGGGGAAACCAGCCCCAGCATTTT.

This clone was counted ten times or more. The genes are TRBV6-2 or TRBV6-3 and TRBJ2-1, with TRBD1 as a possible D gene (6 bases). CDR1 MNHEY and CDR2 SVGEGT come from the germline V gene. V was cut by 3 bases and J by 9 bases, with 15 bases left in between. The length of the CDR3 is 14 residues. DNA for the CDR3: TGTGCCAGCAGTTATTGGGGCAGGGGTGGTGAGCAGTTCTTC. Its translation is CASSYWGRGGEQFF.

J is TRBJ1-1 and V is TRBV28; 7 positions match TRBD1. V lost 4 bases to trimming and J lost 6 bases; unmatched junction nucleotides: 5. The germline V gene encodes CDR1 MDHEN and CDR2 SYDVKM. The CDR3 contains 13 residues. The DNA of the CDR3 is TGTGCCAGCAGTTATGGACAGGCCGCTGAAGCTTTCTTT. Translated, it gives CASSYGQAAEAFF.